This T cell receptor (beta chain) was retrieved from a study of cytomegalovirus exposure and HLA in healthy donors (dated 2017 in TCRdb). With regard to the full study: According to a later analysis, one platform produced both the roughly 110 validation repertoires and the roughly 640 repertoires of the first cohort. The aim of the study was to test whether cataloging public T cell receptors could identify signatures of past pathogen exposure. Besides the first cohort of approximately 710 subjects, a separate validation cohort made up of 120 different subjects was used. High-throughput TCR immunosequencing, statistical association of individual TCRs with disease status, and machine learning were combined to predict cytomegalovirus infection status.

Donors formed part of the validation cohort, which comprised 120 subjects and was distinct from the first cohort of over 500 subjects. The method behind the library was the immunoSEQ multiplex PCR assay. The authors processed their data as follows. A statistical classification framework was built to diagnose cytomegalovirus status from the catalog of TCR beta chain sequences. Sourced from immuneACCESS, this table was stored by TCRdb with only in-frame sequences that have V and J called. A share of the clones is absent; for the studies checked, an unresolved V gene accounts for under half, and the remainder has no known explanation. The V and J calls and clone size are taken from that table; D and trimming were inferred from the DNA. The sample table records 150,000 to 200,000 clones; around 82% of these occur just once. In total, the top ten clones hold around 9.6% of the sample. Concerning this clone itself: Its antigen has not been determined. Within one base of it there is no much larger clone, and no base qualities were kept.

Points the paper makes about the study in general: While some public TCRs were present in many individuals, most TCR sequences turned up only very rarely across donors. A few of the identified cytomegalovirus-associated TCR beta chains were confirmed in vitro to be specific for cytomegalovirus antigens. A later analysis found that TCRs clustered in the first cohort also tended to co-occur in the roughly 120 validation repertoires, with 94% of cluster scores above 0. A later analysis lacked HLA typing for the validation cohort, so it scored co-occurrence in that cohort across all 110 or so repertoires. The study listed 150 to 200 TCR beta chains as associated with cytomegalovirus. Cytomegalovirus status was reported to be diagnosed by the classifier with high specificity and sensitivity in both the original and validation cohorts. The authors suggested that the approach could potentially be generalized to other disease states and immunological phenotypes.

The sequence was obtained from a man aged 25 to 45 in good health and CMV-seropositive. The sequencing input was PBMCs.

The CDR3 region has the sequence CATSSGTFYGYTF. Read as DNA, the sequence is TGTGCCACCAGCAGCGGGACATTCTATGGCTACACCTTC. The sequence is built from TRBV15 and TRBJ1-2, with TRBD1 perhaps the D gene, on 6 matching bases. The germline V gene (reference sequence) gives CDR1 as LNHNV and CDR2 as YYDKDF. At the junction V is shortened by 3 bases and J by 4 bases, with 9 bases in between. The CDR3 covers 13 residues, taking in both the cysteine and the phenylalanine. Kept here is only the CDR3 DNA, which spans 39 bases and is read in frame from base 1.